The clone carrying this T cell receptor beta chain was counted once. V lost 4 bases and J lost 1, with 8 bases in between. Germline V gives CDR1 SGHNT, CDR2 YENEEA. This CDR3 comprises 13 residues. The data are from a study of blood T cell repertoires in COVID-19. On the study more broadly: Donors in the United States, Italy and Spain gave samples during acute or convalescent COVID-19. Sample material is recorded as cDNA or gDNA derived from T cells, B-cell-depleted T cells, or PBMCs.

Data came from immunoSEQ multiplex PCR; TCRdb stores just in-frame clones and leaves some out. Seen here are around 76,000 clones, around 80% observed once, and the top ten hold around 13%. Seattle's cohort entered during active infection and was followed longitudinally. The genes are TRBV11-3 and TRBJ2-7, with D maybe TRBD1 (5 bases). Sequencing input: peripheral blood. The TCR sequence derives from a man in his fifties with COVID-19, enrolled during active disease. The CDR3: CASSSDRSYEQYF. DNA of the CDR3: TGTGCCAGCAGCTCCGACAGATCCTACGAGCAGTACTTC.